One and the same sample provided the 16 T cell receptor beta chains below, sequenced in a study of T cells in Graves' hyperthyroidism and ophthalmopathy. It was RNA transcripts that yielded the amplified TCR beta CDR3 regions. A first-round RT-PCR of the TCR CDR3 used the HTBI primer set. From the multiplex PCR reads, TCRdb called clonotypes with MiXCR, one entry per CDR3 protein. This table has under 250,000 distinct CDR3 sequences, approximately 25% appearing once. The sequenced material came from blood. These receptors came from a woman in her thirties or forties with Graves' ophthalmopathy.

The V call is TRBV20-1, the J call TRBJ2-5; TRBD2 might be the D (6 bases). The CDR3 has 13 residues. Germline V gene data show CDR1 as DFQATT and CDR2 as SNEGSKA (reference sequence). V was shortened by 7 bases and J by 5 bases, with 17 bases between the two germline ends. As DNA, the CDR3 is TGCAGTGTGCCTAGCGAAAAAGGGGAGACCCAGTACTTC. Its translation: CSVPSEKGETQYF.

This clonotype was observed many times. The genes are TRBV11-2 and TRBJ1-5, with TRBD1 as a possible D gene (6 bases). The V gene's germline CDR1 is SGHAT and CDR2 FQNNGV. V lost 5 bases and J 3 bases, leaving 17 bases between the germline ends. The length of the CDR3 is 16 residues. The chain's CDR3 is CASSPRGQGINQPQHF. CDR3 coding DNA: TGTGCCAGCAGCCCCCGGGGGCAGGGGATCAATCAGCCCCAGCATTTT.

This clonotype was seen repeatedly, ten times or more. This CDR3 is CASSPPGGHTGNTIYF. The CDR3 nucleotides are TGTGCCAGCTCACCACCGGGGGGGCATACTGGAAACACCATATATTTT. The chain couples TRBV18 to TRBJ1-3; D is perhaps TRBD1 (6 bases). V gave up 0 bases and J gave up 2 bases, with 11 bases separating them. The germline CDR1 and CDR2 sequences are KGHSH and LQKENI. CDR3 length: 16 amino acids.

Remarks on this clonotype: A much larger clone sits a single nucleotide away, making a read error possible. The chain employs TRBV28 and TRBJ1-5; possible D gene TRBD1, 6 bases. Germline V gene lookup returns CDR1 MDHEN and CDR2 SYDVKM. CDR3 length: 15 amino acids. The CDR3 DNA is TGTGTCAGCAGTACAAGGAGGGGGACTAATCAGCCCCAGCATTTT. It is translated as CVSSTRRGTNQPQHF.

This clonotype was observed many times. The CDR3 DNA follows: TGTGCCAGCGGGTTCGGGAGTGGCGACGAGCAGTACTTC. This sequence encodes CASGFGSGDEQYF. The rearrangement links TRBV7-6 to TRBJ2-7, with D tentatively TRBD2 (6 bases). The germline gives CDR1 SGHVS, CDR2 FNYEAQ. The CDR3 runs to 13 residues. V was cut by 8 bases and J by 5 bases, with 16 bases left in between.

This clonotype occurred many times. The rearrangement joins TRBV5-1 to TRBJ2-7, with D possibly matching TRBD1 (6 bases). Trimming left V 3 bases short and J 4 bases short, with 11 bases between. CDR3 length: 13 residues. CDR1 SGHRS and CDR2 YFSETQ come from the germline V gene. CDR3 amino acids: CASSYGTLYEQYF. The CDR3 DNA reads as TGCGCCAGCAGCTACGGGACATTGTACGAGCAGTACTTC.

In this sample, this clonotype turned up many times. CDR3 protein: CASTSSRVSRETQYF. CDR3 bases: TGTGCCAGCACCAGCTCGAGGGTTAGTCGAGAGACCCAGTACTTC. The chain combines TRBV28 with TRBJ2-5; tentative D call: TRBD2 (5 bases). Germline V gene lookup returns CDR1 MDHEN and CDR2 SYDVKM. CDR3 size: 15 residues. V lost 7 bases and J lost 4, with 19 bases in between.

In the case of this clonotype: Its ends do not fully match the called genes, so a read error is possible. V and J are TRBV4-1 and TRBJ2-3; TRBD1 or TRBD2 may be the D gene (5 bases each). This CDR3 is 11 amino acids long. Germline values: CDR1 MGHRA, CDR2 YSYEKL. DNA for the CDR3: TGCGCCAGCAGCCAGGGACCAAAGGTACATTTT. Residues: CASSQGPKVHF.

This clonotype was observed at least ten times. The chain combines TRBV20-1 with TRBJ1-2; D remains unclear. Germline CDR1 is DFQATT and CDR2 is SNEGSKA (reference sequence). This CDR3 has 14 residues. The V gene lost 0 bases and the J gene lost 0 bases, with 8 bases spanning the gap. The CDR3 here is CSAREGAPNYGYTF. CDR3 nucleotide sequence: TGCAGTGCTAGAGAGGGCGCGCCTAACTATGGCTACACCTTC.

This clonotype has ten or more counts. The chain has TRBV11-2 and TRBJ2-5; 9 bases match TRBD1. This CDR3 has 15 amino acids. V gave up 3 bases and J gave up 5 bases; unmatched junction bases: 7. CDR1 is SGHAT, CDR2 FQNNGV, per germline. CDR3 in DNA: TGTGCCAGCAGCTTTTGGACAGGGGACGTGGAGACCCAGTACTTC. Translation gives CASSFWTGDVETQYF. The variable domain in full, with the rest retrieved from reference TRBV11-2 and TRBJ2-5, is EAGVAQSPRYKIIEKRQSVAFWCNPISGHATLYWYQQILGQGPKLLIQFQNNGVVDDSQLPKDRFSAERLKGVDSTLKIQPAKLEDSAVYLCASSFWTGDVETQYFGPGTRLLVL.

This chain uses TRBV4-1 with TRBJ1-2; a weak D match, TRBD1 (5 bases). V gave up 0 bases and J gave up 2 bases, with 10 bases separating them. The germline CDR1 and CDR2 sequences are MGHRA and YSYEKL. This CDR3 region has 15 residues. The CDR3, as DNA: TGCGCCAGCAGCCAAGAAGGAGGGGCGAACTATGGCTACACCTTC. Encoded protein: CASSQEGGANYGYTF.

This clonotype came up many times. The chain carries TRBV24-1 and TRBJ2-5, with 10 nucleotides matching TRBD2. This CDR3 region has 16 residues. CDR1 is KGHDR, CDR2 SFDVKD, per germline. Losses at the gene ends were 3 bases for V and 4 bases for J; bases not matched to a gene: 7. CDR3 nucleotides: TGTGCCACCAGTGATCGGACTAGCGGAGAAGTAGAGACCCAGTACTTC. As protein: CATSDRTSGEVETQYF.

This clonotype was recorded at least ten times. The chain links TRBV19 to TRBJ1-5; D is possibly TRBD1 (5 bases). Germline loops: CDR1 LNHDA, CDR2 SQIVND (reference sequence). The CDR3 covers 12 residues. The V end was cut by 6 bases, the J end by 5 bases, with 8 bases between. CDR3 protein: CASRGPDQPQHF. CDR3 in DNA: TGTGCCAGTAGGGGGCCCGATCAGCCCCAGCATTTT. Full variable domain (missing parts from reference TRBV19 and TRBJ1-5): DGGITQSPKYLFRKEGQNVTLSCEQNLNHDAMYWYRQDPGQGLRLIYYSQIVNDFQKGDIAEGYSVSREKKESFPLTVTSAQKNPTAFYLCASRGPDQPQHFGDGTRLSIL.

This clonotype has ten or more counts. The rearrangement joins TRBV18 to TRBJ2-7; tentatively, D is TRBD2 (6 bases). There are 13 residues in the CDR3. V was trimmed by 4 bases and J by 5 bases, leaving 12 bases between them. The germline gives CDR1 KGHSH, CDR2 LQKENI. This CDR3 reads CASSRLEGDEQYF. For the CDR3, the DNA is TGTGCCAGCTCACGACTAGAAGGGGACGAGCAGTACTTC.

This chain joins TRBV12-3 or TRBV12-4 and TRBJ2-2; 7 bases are shared with TRBD1. The trim removed 8 bases at V and 2 bases at J, leaving 8 bases unmatched. CDR3 length: 15 residues. The CDR3 region is CASPHGTANTGELFF. CDR3 nucleotide sequence: TGTGCCAGCCCACACGGGACAGCCAACACCGGGGAGCTGTTTTTT.

This clonotype occurred once. The rearrangement links TRBV6-1 to TRBJ2-7, with D possibly matching TRBD1 (6 bases). The V end was cut by 6 bases, the J end by 0 bases, with 18 bases between. The CDR3 loop spans 16 amino acids. The germline gives CDR1 MNHNS, CDR2 SASEGT. CDR3 region: CASSPDWQGSSYEQYF. The CDR3 region has the DNA TGTGCCAGCAGCCCCGATTGGCAGGGGAGCTCCTACGAGCAGTACTTC.